This TCR beta chain was sequenced during a study of cytomegalovirus exposure and HLA in healthy donors. Amplification used 60 Vbeta primers and 13 Jbeta primers. Libraries were prepared by immunoSEQ multiplex PCR; TCRdb keeps only in-frame clonotypes and omits some of them. The sample holds 140,000 to 150,000 clones, 66% seen once. Study results and limitations: A likely sequencing artifact accounted for one observed cluster of highly shared sequence variants. In a later analysis, donors in an Asian-associated ancestry cluster reportedly had fewer N-insertions in productive TCRs than the cohort mean.

About this clone itself: Its antigen is still unknown.

CDR3 length: 17 amino acids. CDR1 is LGHNA and CDR2 is YSLEER in the germline V gene. Sequencing was done on a sample of PBMCs. The source of this sequence is an older woman in good health and CMV-seronegative. The chain recombines TRBV4-3 with TRBJ2-5; the match to TRBD1 covers 9 bases. Judging by the DNA end, TRBJ2-7 fits better; the J call may be wrong. CDR3 region: CASSQDGPGQGSYEQYF. The CDR3 DNA follows: TGCGCCAGCAGCCAAGATGGGCCGGGACAGGGCTCCTACGAGCAGTACTTC.